This paragraph covers one T cell receptor (beta chain) sequence. The data are from a study of blood T cell repertoires in COVID-19. On the study more broadly: The analysed material was cDNA or gDNA that came from T cells, B-cell-depleted T cells, or PBMCs.

Libraries were prepared by immunoSEQ multiplex PCR; TCRdb keeps only in-frame clonotypes and omits some of them. The profile shows about 100,000 clones, 75% to 90% of them singletons. Specimen: peripheral blood. This receptor was taken from a man over 45 with acute or convalescent COVID-19.

CDR3 DNA: TGTGCCAGCAGCAAGGACATGCGGTCACACTATGGCTACACCTTC. Residues: CASSKDMRSHYGYTF. This sequence joins TRBV28 and TRBJ1-2, with a possible D match to TRBD1 (5 bases). The CDR3 totals 15 residues. The V gene lost 6 bases and the J gene lost 3 bases, with 17 bases spanning the gap. In germline, CDR1 is MDHEN, CDR2 SYDVKM.